This is a list of T cell receptor beta chains from one sample in a study of Ad26.COV2.S vaccination and SARS-CoV-2 variants. Profiled with immunoSEQ multiplex PCR; TCRdb holds only in-frame clones, not every one. The data contain hundreds of thousands of clones, approximately 88% of them seen just once; the ten biggest clones take up approximately 1.5%. Sequences were derived from peripheral blood, sampled in a trial of Ad26.COV2.S vaccine versus placebo. These receptors all come from a person aged 18-65 years who received the Ad26.COV2.S COVID-19 vaccine or a placebo. Both conserved end residues are part of each CDR3. A D gene is named only where the DNA matches it firmly. The size entry is marked missing in some rows and otherwise reads once, few, many or a size class.

CDR3nt: TGTGCCAGCAGTGAAGAGGAGGTCACTGAAGCTTTCTTT; CDR3aa: CASSEEEVTEAFF; j_gene: TRBJ1-1; v_gene: TRBV2; len: 13; abundance: -; d_gene: -
CDR3nt: TGTGCCTGGAGTGTAGCAGAGAACACTGAAGCTTTCTTT; CDR3aa: CAWSVAENTEAFF; j_gene: TRBJ1-1; v_gene: TRBV30; len: 13; abundance: -; d_gene: -
CDR3nt: TGTGCCAGTAGTAGCCGCTCGACAGGGCCCTATGGCTACACCTTC; CDR3aa: CASSSRSTGPYGYTF; j_gene: TRBJ1-2; v_gene: TRBV19; len: 15; abundance: -; d_gene: TRBD1
CDR3nt: TGTGCCAGCGGAAAAGGGGGGATAGGGCAAGAGACCCAGTACTTC; CDR3aa: CASGKGGIGQETQYF; j_gene: TRBJ2-5; v_gene: TRBV9; len: 15; abundance: -; d_gene: -
CDR3nt: TGTGCCAGCAGTTACCGACTAGCAGATACGCAGTATTTT; CDR3aa: CASSYRLADTQYF; j_gene: TRBJ2-3; v_gene: TRBV6-5; len: 13; abundance: -; d_gene: -
CDR3nt: TGTGCCAGTAGTCCCCGACTCGGGACTTTAAACAATGAGCAGTTCTTC; CDR3aa: CASSPRLGTLNNEQFF; j_gene: TRBJ2-1; v_gene: TRBV19; len: 16; abundance: -; d_gene: -
CDR3nt: TGTGCCAGCAGCCCAGGCGGGCACAGGGATAGGGAGTACTTC; CDR3aa: CASSPGGHRDREYF; j_gene: TRBJ2-7; v_gene: TRBV27; len: 14; abundance: few; d_gene: -
CDR3nt: TGTGCCAGCAGCTTAGATCGGGGCAGTACCTACGAGCAGTACTTC; CDR3aa: CASSLDRGSTYEQYF; j_gene: TRBJ2-7; v_gene: TRBV11-2; len: 15; abundance: -; d_gene: -
CDR3nt: TGTGCCAGCAGCATATTAGGATCGAAAAATGAAAAACTGTTTTTT; CDR3aa: CASSILGSKNEKLFF; j_gene: TRBJ1-4; v_gene: TRBV28; len: 15; abundance: -; d_gene: -
CDR3nt: TGTGCCAGCAGTGAGTTTCCTGGCTCTGGGGCCAACGTCCTGACTTTC; CDR3aa: CASSEFPGSGANVLTF; j_gene: TRBJ2-6; v_gene: TRBV2; len: 16; abundance: -; d_gene: -
CDR3nt: TGTGCCACCAGCTTGGGGATAAGCAATCAGCCCCAGCATTTT; CDR3aa: CATSLGISNQPQHF; j_gene: TRBJ1-5; v_gene: TRBV15; len: 14; abundance: -; d_gene: -
CDR3nt: TGTGCCAGTAGTATGGGCCAGGGACCGGTTAGCACAGATACGCAGTATTTT; CDR3aa: CASSMGQGPVSTDTQYF; j_gene: TRBJ2-3; v_gene: TRBV19; len: 17; abundance: -; d_gene: -
CDR3nt: TGTGCCAGCAGCCTGGGGCGAGTAGGGTACGAGCAGTACTTC; CDR3aa: CASSLGRVGYEQYF; j_gene: TRBJ2-7; v_gene: TRBV7-2; len: 14; abundance: -; d_gene: -
CDR3nt: TGTGCCAGCGCTAAAGGACAGGACTATGGCTACACCTTC; CDR3aa: CASAKGQDYGYTF; j_gene: TRBJ1-2; v_gene: TRBV2; len: 13; abundance: once; d_gene: TRBD1
CDR3nt: TGCGCCAGCAGCCTGGGGGGCAGGGGGCGCGCCTACGAGCAGTACTTC; CDR3aa: CASSLGGRGRAYEQYF; j_gene: TRBJ2-7; v_gene: TRBV5-1; len: 16; abundance: few; d_gene: TRBD1
CDR3nt: TGTGCCAGTAGTATTCATGGACAGTACGAGCAGTACTTC; CDR3aa: CASSIHGQYEQYF; j_gene: TRBJ2-7; v_gene: TRBV19; len: 13; abundance: -; d_gene: -
CDR3nt: TGTGCCAGCAGTTACCAGGAAAACTATGGCTACACCTTC; CDR3aa: CASSYQENYGYTF; j_gene: TRBJ1-2; v_gene: TRBV6-2/TRBV6-3; len: 13; abundance: -; d_gene: -
CDR3nt: TGCAGTGCTAGCCCAGATACGCAGTATTTT; CDR3aa: CSASPDTQYF; j_gene: TRBJ2-3; v_gene: TRBV20-1; len: 10; abundance: -; d_gene: -
CDR3nt: TGTGCCAGCAGCTTACCGGGAGAAGAGACCCAGTACTTC; CDR3aa: CASSLPGEETQYF; j_gene: TRBJ2-5; v_gene: TRBV11-2; len: 13; abundance: -; d_gene: -
CDR3nt: TGTGCCACCTCGAGGGGGGGCACAGATACGCAGTATTTT; CDR3aa: CATSRGGTDTQYF; j_gene: TRBJ2-3; v_gene: TRBV24-1; len: 13; abundance: -; d_gene: -
CDR3nt: TGTGCCAGCAGTGAGACTAGCGGGAGCTCGTACGAGCAGTACTTC; CDR3aa: CASSETSGSSYEQYF; j_gene: TRBJ2-7; v_gene: TRBV25-1; len: 15; abundance: once; d_gene: TRBD2
CDR3nt: TGTGCCAGCAGCCAGGGAACGTTTCTCTACGAGCAGTACTTC; CDR3aa: CASSQGTFLYEQYF; j_gene: TRBJ2-7; v_gene: TRBV14; len: 14; abundance: -; d_gene: -
CDR3nt: TGCGCCAGCAGCTTGCGGACTAGTTACAATGAGCAGTTCTTC; CDR3aa: CASSLRTSYNEQFF; j_gene: TRBJ2-1; v_gene: TRBV5-1; len: 14; abundance: -; d_gene: TRBD2
CDR3nt: TGCGCCAGCAGCTACGGACAGCGGGCCGAGCAGTACTTC; CDR3aa: CASSYGQRAEQYF; j_gene: TRBJ2-7; v_gene: TRBV5-1; len: 13; abundance: few; d_gene: -
CDR3nt: TGTGCCAGCAGTGCCCGCGTCACTAGCGGGGGGGCGGGGGAGCAGTTCTTC; CDR3aa: CASSARVTSGGAGEQFF; j_gene: TRBJ2-1; v_gene: TRBV27; len: 17; abundance: -; d_gene: TRBD2
CDR3nt: TGTGCCAGTAGTGTCCAGGGCACCGGGGAGCTGTTTTTT; CDR3aa: CASSVQGTGELFF; j_gene: TRBJ2-2; v_gene: TRBV19; len: 13; abundance: -; d_gene: -
CDR3nt: TGTGCCTCGGGGCGGGAGTACAATGAGCAGTTCTTC; CDR3aa: CASGREYNEQFF; j_gene: TRBJ2-1; v_gene: TRBV10-3; len: 12; abundance: -; d_gene: TRBD2
CDR3nt: TGTGCCAGCAGTTACTCCATGGCTGGGGCCAACGTCCTGACTTTC; CDR3aa: CASSYSMAGANVLTF; j_gene: TRBJ2-6; v_gene: TRBV6-5; len: 15; abundance: -; d_gene: -
CDR3nt: TGTGCCAGCAGACGTGCGGGGAGTGAGCAGTTCTTC; CDR3aa: CASRRAGSEQFF; j_gene: TRBJ2-1; v_gene: TRBV11-2; len: 12; abundance: -; d_gene: -
CDR3nt: TGTGCCAGCAGCTCCTCTACTTCTACCTACCTCAGGGCCGATACGCAGTATTTT; CDR3aa: CASSSSTSTYLRADTQYF; j_gene: TRBJ2-3; v_gene: TRBV5-4; len: 18; abundance: -; d_gene: -
CDR3nt: TGTGCCAGCAGCACCGGGACAGGGATTTCTTCACCCCTCCACTTT; CDR3aa: CASSTGTGISSPLHF; j_gene: TRBJ1-6; v_gene: TRBV7-2; len: 15; abundance: few; d_gene: TRBD1
CDR3nt: TGTGCCATCGGCAGGGACACCATTCGGAACACCATATATTTT; CDR3aa: CAIGRDTIRNTIYF; j_gene: TRBJ1-3; v_gene: TRBV10-3; len: 14; abundance: -; d_gene: -
CDR3nt: TGTGCCAGCAGCTTAAGAGCAGGGGGTGAAGAGACCCAGTACTTC; CDR3aa: CASSLRAGGEETQYF; j_gene: TRBJ2-5; v_gene: TRBV11-3; len: 15; abundance: -; d_gene: TRBD1
CDR3nt: TGTGCCTGGAGTGGGGTGGGACACCTCTACGAGCAGTACTTC; CDR3aa: CAWSGVGHLYEQYF; j_gene: TRBJ2-7; v_gene: TRBV30; len: 14; abundance: -; d_gene: -
CDR3nt: TGTGCCAGCAGTTACGGTACTAGCGGGAGCTCCTACGAGCAGTACTTC; CDR3aa: CASSYGTSGSSYEQYF; j_gene: TRBJ2-7; v_gene: TRBV6-5; len: 16; abundance: few; d_gene: TRBD2
CDR3nt: TGTGCCAGCAGTGACGGTTCTAGTCTGGGGGAGACCCAGTACTTC; CDR3aa: CASSDGSSLGETQYF; j_gene: TRBJ2-5; v_gene: TRBV2; len: 15; abundance: -; d_gene: -
CDR3nt: TGTGCCAGCAGCTTCGGACCAAACAGGGATGAGCAGTTCTTC; CDR3aa: CASSFGPNRDEQFF; j_gene: TRBJ2-1; v_gene: TRBV7-3; len: 14; abundance: -; d_gene: -
CDR3nt: TGTGCCAGCAGCTTGCCCCGGGCAGGGGGCACAGATACGCAGTATTTT; CDR3aa: CASSLPRAGGTDTQYF; j_gene: TRBJ2-3; v_gene: TRBV5-6; len: 16; abundance: -; d_gene: -
CDR3nt: TGTGCCAGCAGCCAGGGGTCGGCAACACAATCACCCCTCCACTTT; CDR3aa: CASSQGSATQSPLHF; j_gene: TRBJ1-6; v_gene: TRBV3-1/TRBV3-2; len: 15; abundance: -; d_gene: -
CDR3nt: TGTGCCAGCAGTTCTAATATGGGAGATACGCAGTATTTT; CDR3aa: CASSSNMGDTQYF; j_gene: TRBJ2-3; v_gene: TRBV27; len: 13; abundance: -; d_gene: -
CDR3nt: TGTGCCAGCAGGCGGGACAGCCCGGCGGTGGCTGAAGCTTTCTTT; CDR3aa: CASRRDSPAVAEAFF; j_gene: TRBJ1-1; v_gene: TRBV6-5; len: 15; abundance: -; d_gene: TRBD1